The TCR beta chain described here comes from a study of cytomegalovirus exposure and HLA in healthy donors. Germline CDR1 is KGHSH and CDR2 is LQKENI. V was trimmed by 4 bases and J by 0 bases, leaving 18 bases between them. The CDR3 runs 17 residues. Researchers ran the PCR with 60 Vbeta and 13 Jbeta primers. Using immunoSEQ multiplex PCR, the repertoire was profiled, and TCRdb retains in-frame clones only, with some absent. The sample has tens of thousands of clones. Sequencing input: PBMCs. V usage is TRBV18 and J usage is TRBJ1-1; D is perhaps TRBD1 (5 bases). The receptor comes from an older woman in good health and CMV-seronegative. The CDR3 DNA sequence: TGTGCCAGCTCACTTCTACCCGCGACAGAATTGAACACTGAAGCTTTCTTT. It yields the protein CASSLLPATELNTEAFF.